The 18 T cell receptor beta chains below all came from one sample that was sequenced in a study of CXCR3-negative and CXCR3-positive naive CD8 T cells. Study results and limitations: Naive cells that were CXCR3-positive had more hydrophobic TRB CDR3s (compared with CXCR3-negative naive cells).

Their specific antigens are unknown. UMI-labeled 5' RACE yielded the TRB cDNA libraries. TCRdb reprocessed the 5' RACE reads; each CDR3 protein has one entry and no DNA is given. The repertoire table contains fewer than 90,000 distinct CDR3 sequences. The source material was naive CXCR3+ CD8+ T cells from blood. Subset given: CD45RO-CCR7+CD27+CD95- naive CD8+ T cells expressing CXCR3 (TNR3+). The receptors shown here come from a human donor in good health. Some clones in this sample may be carry-over from other donors' samples.

The chain uses TRBV14 and TRBJ1-2; TCRdb indicates TRBD1, and absent DNA this call remains unverified. Looked up from germline, CDR1 is SGHDN and CDR2 is FVKESK. The CDR3 covers 14 residues. The CDR3 spells CASSPTWGAYGYTF.

V gene TRBV9 combines with J gene TRBJ2-2; TCRdb picks TRBD1, but there is no DNA to check that call. Germline V gives CDR1 SGDLS, CDR2 YYNGEE. CDR3 length equals 15 residues. CDR3 sequence: CASSVGTGNTGELFF.

The chain uses TRBV28 and TRBJ1-4; with no DNA, the TCRdb D assignment of TRBD1 cannot be verified. Germline lookup yields CDR1 MDHEN and CDR2 SYDVKM. The CDR3 runs to 17 residues. The CDR3: CASSLTRPGLGDEKLFF.

The gene calls are TRBV29-1 and TRBJ2-7. The CDR3 consists of 11 residues. In germline, CDR1 is SQVTM, CDR2 ANQGSEA. CDR3: CSVASGYEQYF.

The chain carries TRBV5-6 and TRBJ1-5; without DNA, the TCRdb call of TRBD1 cannot be checked. Looked up from germline, CDR1 is SGHDT and CDR2 is YYEEEE. This CDR3 has 14 amino acids. CDR3 sequence reads: CASSLGGGDQPQHF.

This chain joins TRBV29-1 and TRBJ1-2; TCRdb indicates TRBD1, and absent DNA this call remains unverified. The germline CDR1 and CDR2 sequences are SQVTM and ANQGSEA. The CDR3 consists of 14 residues. This CDR3 reads CSVDFGGTGNGYTF.

CDR3 in amino acids: CASSYWQSQETQYF. This chain links TRBV6-5 with TRBJ2-5. The CDR3 length is 14 residues. Germline loops: CDR1 MNHEY, CDR2 SVGAGI.

The V and J genes are TRBV7-9 and TRBJ2-5; TCRdb proposes TRBD1, but this gene call is untestable without DNA. The CDR3 totals 17 residues. Germline loops: CDR1 SEHNR, CDR2 FQNEAQ (reference sequence). The CDR3: CASSSDRGQGGQETQYF.

The chain combines TRBV12-3 or TRBV12-4 with TRBJ2-7; the TCRdb D gene call, TRBD1, has no DNA to confirm it. The CDR3 is 14 amino acids. The CDR3 is CASSPSTGTYEQYF.

The chain joins TRBV7-3 to TRBJ2-1; TCRdb proposes TRBD1, but this gene call is untestable without DNA. The CDR3 length is 13 residues. Germline V gene lookup returns CDR1 SGHTA and CDR2 FQGTGA. This chain's CDR3 is CASSSYRENEQFF.

The CDR3 spells CATSRDRGGYEQYF. V and J are TRBV15 and TRBJ2-7; TCRdb selects TRBD1, and the lack of DNA leaves this call unchecked. This CDR3 is 14 amino acids long. CDR1 is LNHNV and CDR2 is YYDKDF in the germline V gene (reference sequence).

The rearrangement joins TRBV28 to TRBJ2-3; TCRdb selects TRBD2, and the lack of DNA leaves this call unchecked. The CDR3 length is 15 residues. The germline V gene encodes CDR1 MDHEN and CDR2 SYDVKM. The CDR3 protein is CASSLSGPSTDTLYF. The full variable domain, completed using reference TRBV28 and TRBJ2-3, is DVKVTQSSRYLVKRTGEKVFLECVQDMDHENMFWYRQDPGLGLRLIYFSYDVKMKEKGDIPEGYSVSREKKERFSLILESASTNQTSMYLCASSLSGPSTDTLYFGPGTRLTVL.

The chain employs TRBV28 and TRBJ2-7; TCRdb gives TRBD1 as the D gene, but with no DNA this cannot be confirmed. Germline V gives CDR1 MDHEN, CDR2 SYDVKM. This CDR3 region has 14 residues. The CDR3: CASSFRDPTYEQYF. The full variable domain, completed using reference TRBV28 and TRBJ2-7, is DVKVTQSSRYLVKRTGEKVFLECVQDMDHENMFWYRQDPGLGLRLIYFSYDVKMKEKGDIPEGYSVSREKKERFSLILESASTNQTSMYLCASSFRDPTYEQYFGPGTRLTVT.

This sequence joins TRBV14 and TRBJ2-5; the D gene TCRdb calls, TRBD1, cannot be checked with no DNA. Germline V gene sequence: CDR1 SGHDN, CDR2 FVKESK. This CDR3 is 16 amino acids long. The CDR3 protein is CASSLRDRGREETQYF.

The rearrangement uses TRBV7-9 and TRBJ2-1; the TCRdb call, TRBD1, lacks DNA for checking. The germline CDR1 and CDR2 sequences are SEHNR and FQNEAQ (reference sequence). The CDR3 has 15 residues. The CDR3 spells CASSLHFPTGFEQFF.

This rearrangement joins TRBV4-1 to TRBJ2-3; TCRdb picks TRBD1, but there is no DNA to check that call. This CDR3 comprises 16 residues. In germline, CDR1 is MGHRA, CDR2 YSYEKL. The CDR3 region is CASSRLLTGSGDTQYF.

The chain is built from TRBV29-1 and TRBJ2-1. Germline assignment: CDR1 SQVTM and CDR2 ANQGSEA. The CDR3 length is 12 residues. CDR3 sequence reads: CSVDQSYNEQFF.

V and J are TRBV9 and TRBJ2-6; without DNA, the TCRdb call of TRBD1 cannot be checked. Germline CDR1 and CDR2: SGDLS and YYNGEE. The CDR3 is 18 amino acids. The CDR3 loop is CASSVPQTGGAGANVLTF.